Listed below are T cell receptor beta chains from one sample, sequenced in a study of long-term antiretroviral therapy in people with HIV. Sequencing used immunoSEQ multiplex PCR; TCRdb keeps in-frame clones, though not all of them. This table holds just over 15,000 clones, around 85% found once. The input for sequencing was unsorted PBMCs, taken just before starting antiretroviral therapy. The receptor set was obtained from a man aged 40-50 years with HIV. Both conserved end residues are part of each CDR3. D genes are given only for firm matches. Clone size, where shown, is once, few, many, or a class for clones that have expanded.

cdr3_aa: CASSWGLTSSYNEQFF
cdr3_nt: TGCGCCAGCAGTTGGGGACTAACGAGCTCCTACAATGAGCAGTTCTTC
v_call: TRBV10-2
clone_size: .
d_call: TRBD2
j_call: TRBJ2-1

cdr3_aa: CASSPGRREKLFF
cdr3_nt: TGTGCCAGCAGCCCGGGTCGGCGTGAAAAACTGTTTTTT
v_call: TRBV7-8
clone_size: .
d_call: .
j_call: TRBJ1-4

cdr3_aa: CASSVGSGRDSDTQYF
cdr3_nt: TGTGCCAGCAGCGTAGGCAGCGGGAGGGATTCAGATACGCAGTATTTT
v_call: TRBV9
clone_size: .
d_call: TRBD2
j_call: TRBJ2-3

cdr3_aa: CASSGDRGRQPQHF
cdr3_nt: TGTGCCAGCAGTGGGGACAGGGGGCGTCAGCCCCAGCATTTT
v_call: TRBV2
clone_size: few
d_call: TRBD1
j_call: TRBJ1-5

cdr3_aa: CASREAPYLYNEQFF
cdr3_nt: TGTGCCAGCAGGGAAGCGCCTTACCTTTACAATGAGCAGTTCTTC
v_call: TRBV6-1
clone_size: .
d_call: .
j_call: TRBJ2-1

cdr3_aa: CASSLGGRRGGYTEAFF
cdr3_nt: TGTGCCAGCAGCTTGGGGGGACGAAGGGGAGGGTATACTGAAGCTTTCTTT
v_call: TRBV5-8
clone_size: .
d_call: .
j_call: TRBJ1-1

cdr3_aa: CASSLGTAYPNQPQHF
cdr3_nt: TGTGCCAGCTCCCTTGGGACAGCTTACCCTAATCAGCCCCAGCATTTT
v_call: TRBV27
clone_size: .
d_call: TRBD1
j_call: TRBJ1-5

cdr3_aa: CASSPIAREGYEQYF
cdr3_nt: TGTGCCAGCAGCCCCATCGCGCGGGAGGGTTACGAGCAGTACTTC
v_call: TRBV4-2
clone_size: .
d_call: TRBD2
j_call: TRBJ2-7

cdr3_aa: CASSLGRNTIYF
cdr3_nt: TGTGCCAGTAGCTTGGGGAGAAACACCATATATTTT
v_call: TRBV19
clone_size: once
d_call: .
j_call: TRBJ1-3

cdr3_aa: CASSLVSNQPQHF
cdr3_nt: TGTGCCAGCAGCTTAGTAAGCAATCAGCCCCAGCATTTT
v_call: TRBV7-2
clone_size: .
d_call: .
j_call: TRBJ1-5

cdr3_aa: CASSPPGVRNTGELFF
cdr3_nt: TGTGCCAGCAGCCCCCCCGGCGTGCGAAACACCGGGGAGCTGTTTTTT
v_call: TRBV9
clone_size: .
d_call: .
j_call: TRBJ2-2

cdr3_aa: CASTYGPRGVGYTF
cdr3_nt: TGTGCCAGCACCTATGGTCCCAGGGGCGTTGGCTACACCTTC
v_call: TRBV2
clone_size: .
d_call: .
j_call: TRBJ1-2

cdr3_aa: CASSESQGSGTEAFF
cdr3_nt: TGTGCCAGCAGTGAATCCCAGGGGTCCGGCACTGAAGCTTTCTTT
v_call: TRBV6-1
clone_size: .
d_call: .
j_call: TRBJ1-1

cdr3_aa: CASSLTSGSTDTQYF
cdr3_nt: TGCGCCAGCAGCTTGACTAGCGGGAGCACAGATACGCAGTATTTT
v_call: TRBV5-1
clone_size: .
d_call: TRBD2
j_call: TRBJ2-3

cdr3_aa: CASQGDPGEQYF
cdr3_nt: TGCGCTTCGCAGGGGGACCCCGGGGAGCAGTACTTC
v_call: TRBV4-1
clone_size: few
d_call: TRBD1
j_call: TRBJ2-7

cdr3_aa: CASSLNAGGLNTEAFF
cdr3_nt: TGTGCCAGCAGCTTAAATGCAGGGGGTTTGAACACTGAAGCTTTCTTT
v_call: TRBV7-9
clone_size: .
d_call: TRBD1
j_call: TRBJ1-1

cdr3_aa: CASRSPLADPYNEQFF
cdr3_nt: TGTGCCAGCAGAAGCCCACTAGCCGACCCCTACAATGAGCAGTTCTTC
v_call: TRBV27
clone_size: once
d_call: .
j_call: TRBJ2-1

cdr3_aa: CSVGYREHGYTF
cdr3_nt: TGCAGCGTTGGGTACAGGGAACATGGCTACACCTTC
v_call: TRBV29-1
clone_size: .
d_call: .
j_call: TRBJ1-2

cdr3_aa: CSVARDRGLTDTQYF
cdr3_nt: TGCAGCGTGGCCCGGGACAGGGGGTTGACAGATACGCAGTATTTT
v_call: TRBV29-1
clone_size: .
d_call: TRBD1
j_call: TRBJ2-3

cdr3_aa: CSAWDGNTEAFF
cdr3_nt: TGCAGCGCTTGGGACGGGAACACTGAAGCTTTCTTT
v_call: TRBV29-1
clone_size: .
d_call: .
j_call: TRBJ1-1

cdr3_aa: CASSYGTGGAYEQYF
cdr3_nt: TGTGCCAGCAGCTACGGGACAGGGGGCGCCTACGAGCAGTACTTC
v_call: TRBV11-2
clone_size: .
d_call: TRBD1
j_call: TRBJ2-7

cdr3_aa: CAISESGRGLREQYF
cdr3_nt: TGTGCCATCAGTGAGTCGGGCAGGGGGCTGCGGGAGCAGTACTTC
v_call: TRBV10-3
clone_size: once
d_call: TRBD1
j_call: TRBJ2-7

cdr3_aa: CASSPTASGGTEAFF
cdr3_nt: TGTGCCAGCTCACCCACGGCTTCGGGGGGCACTGAAGCTTTCTTT
v_call: TRBV18
clone_size: .
d_call: .
j_call: TRBJ1-1

cdr3_aa: CASSFYGASSYNEQFF
cdr3_nt: TGTGCCAGCAGCTTTTACGGGGCGAGCTCCTACAATGAGCAGTTCTTC
v_call: TRBV11-3
clone_size: .
d_call: .
j_call: TRBJ2-1

cdr3_aa: CASTLSLSYEQYF
cdr3_nt: TGTGCCAGCACCCTCTCCCTTTCCTACGAGCAGTACTTC
v_call: TRBV28
clone_size: few
d_call: .
j_call: TRBJ2-7

cdr3_aa: CASSSSPEGSDYTF
cdr3_nt: TGCGCCAGCAGCTCGTCCCCAGAGGGGAGCGACTACACCTTC
v_call: TRBV5-1
clone_size: .
d_call: .
j_call: TRBJ1-2

cdr3_aa: CASSLRQGAETQYF
cdr3_nt: TGTGCCAGCAGCCTCCGACAGGGGGCGGAGACCCAGTACTTC
v_call: TRBV5-6
clone_size: .
d_call: TRBD1
j_call: TRBJ2-5

cdr3_aa: CASSLTSGTSPGELFF
cdr3_nt: TGTGCCAGCAGCTTAACTAGCGGTACCTCTCCCGGGGAGCTGTTTTTT
v_call: TRBV11-2
clone_size: few
d_call: TRBD2
j_call: TRBJ2-2

cdr3_aa: CASRGGGTNYGYTF
cdr3_nt: TGTGCCAGCCGAGGTGGGGGGACTAACTATGGCTACACCTTC
v_call: TRBV2
clone_size: .
d_call: .
j_call: TRBJ1-2

cdr3_aa: CASSEFGPTLGYTF
cdr3_nt: TGTGCCAGCAGTGAATTTGGTCCGACATTAGGCTACACCTTC
v_call: TRBV25-1
clone_size: .
d_call: .
j_call: TRBJ1-2

cdr3_aa: CASSFFGQGSNQPQHF
cdr3_nt: TGTGCCAGCAGTTTCTTCGGGCAGGGAAGCAATCAGCCCCAGCATTTT
v_call: TRBV27
clone_size: .
d_call: .
j_call: TRBJ1-5

cdr3_aa: CASSLGGDLAGVEQYF
cdr3_nt: TGTGCCAGCAGCTTAGGCGGGGATCTAGCGGGAGTCGAGCAGTACTTC
v_call: TRBV7-9
clone_size: .
d_call: TRBD2
j_call: TRBJ2-7

cdr3_aa: CAWSRGSGNTIYF
cdr3_nt: TGTGCCTGGTCCCGGGGCTCTGGAAACACCATATATTTT
v_call: TRBV30
clone_size: .
d_call: .
j_call: TRBJ1-3

cdr3_aa: CASSPLETGRTMGPYNSPLHF
cdr3_nt: TGCGCCAGCAGCCCGCTCGAGACGGGACGGACAATGGGCCCCTATAATTCACCCCTCCACTTT
v_call: TRBV5-1
clone_size: few
d_call: .
j_call: TRBJ1-6

cdr3_aa: CAIPWGGTKNIQYF
cdr3_nt: TGTGCGATCCCGTGGGGTGGTACCAAAAACATTCAGTACTTC
v_call: TRBV6-4
clone_size: .
d_call: .
j_call: TRBJ2-4

cdr3_aa: CASSPDSSFYEQYF
cdr3_nt: TGCGCCAGCAGCCCCGACAGCTCCTTCTACGAGCAGTACTTC
v_call: TRBV5-1
clone_size: .
d_call: .
j_call: TRBJ2-7

cdr3_aa: CASSQDGFSGYTF
cdr3_nt: TGTGCCAGCAGCCAAGATGGGTTTAGTGGCTACACCTTC
v_call: TRBV4-2
clone_size: few
d_call: .
j_call: TRBJ1-2

cdr3_aa: CASSRDRATEAFF
cdr3_nt: TGTGCCAGCAGTCGGGACAGGGCCACTGAAGCTTTCTTT
v_call: TRBV6-5
clone_size: .
d_call: TRBD1
j_call: TRBJ1-1